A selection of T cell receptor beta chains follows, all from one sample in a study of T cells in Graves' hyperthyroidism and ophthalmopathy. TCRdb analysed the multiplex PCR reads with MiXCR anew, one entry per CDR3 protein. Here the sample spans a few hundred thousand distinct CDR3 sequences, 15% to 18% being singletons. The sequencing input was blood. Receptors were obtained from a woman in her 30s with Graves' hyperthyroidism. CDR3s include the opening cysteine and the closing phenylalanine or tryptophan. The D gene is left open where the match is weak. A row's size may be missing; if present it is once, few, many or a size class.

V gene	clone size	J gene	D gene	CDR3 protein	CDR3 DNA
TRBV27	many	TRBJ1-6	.	CASSLSRDRSSYNSPLHF	TGTGCCAGCAGTTTATCGAGGGACCGGAGCTCCTATAATTCACCCCTCCACTTT
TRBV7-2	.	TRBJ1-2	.	CASSPQGQFYGYTF	TGTGCCAGCAGCCCGCAAGGACAGTTCTATGGCTACACCTTC
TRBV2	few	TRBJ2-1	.	CASSGLGQNSYNEQFF	TGTGCCAGCAGCGGCCTGGGACAAAACTCCTACAATGAGCAGTTCTTC
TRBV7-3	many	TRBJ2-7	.	CASSLRAYEQYF	TGTGCCAGCAGCCTGCGGGCCTACGAGCAGTACTTC
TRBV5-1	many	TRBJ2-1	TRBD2	CASSLLAGGDNEQFF	TGCGCCAGCAGCTTGTTAGCGGGAGGGGACAATGAGCAGTTCTTC
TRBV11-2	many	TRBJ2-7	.	CASSLVGATYEQYF	TGTGCCAGCAGCTTAGTAGGGGCGACCTACGAGCAGTACTTC
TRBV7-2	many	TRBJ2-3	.	CASNAPSARSTDTQYF	TGTGCCAGCAATGCCCCTAGCGCACGTAGCACAGATACGCAGTATTTT
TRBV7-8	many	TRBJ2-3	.	CASSLWSGGDTQYF	TGTGCCAGCAGCTTATGGTCCGGTGGGGATACGCAGTATTTT
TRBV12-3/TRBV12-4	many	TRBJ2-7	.	CASSSTDLQYF	TGTGCCAGCTCCTCGACGGATCTGCAGTACTTC
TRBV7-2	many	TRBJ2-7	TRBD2	CASSGSGKSSYEQYF	TGTGCCAGCAGCGGAAGCGGGAAAAGCTCCTACGAGCAGTACTTC
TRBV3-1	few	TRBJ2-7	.	CASSLEQPSVRATYEQYF	TGTGCCAGCAGTCTCGAACAGCCCAGTGTTAGGGCAACCTACGAGCAGTACTTC
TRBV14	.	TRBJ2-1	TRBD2	CASSHPQREGPYNEQFF	TGTGCCAGCAGCCACCCTCAGCGGGAGGGCCCCTACAATGAGCAGTTCTTC
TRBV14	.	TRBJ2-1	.	CASSPPVATYNEQLF	TGTGCCAGCAGCCCCCCGGTAGCGACCTACAATGAGCAGCTCTTC
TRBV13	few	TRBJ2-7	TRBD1	CASSYRGDEQYF	TGTGCCAGCAGCTACAGGGGTGACGAGCAGTACTTC
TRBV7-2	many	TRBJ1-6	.	CASSLAPGLWRSPLHF	TGTGCCAGCAGCTTAGCTCCAGGGTTATGGCGTTCACCCCTCCACTTT
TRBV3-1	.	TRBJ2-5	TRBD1	CASSQVGGLPVTGETQYF	TGTGCCAGCAGCCAAGTTGGGGGTTTACCGGTGACAGGGGAGACCCAGTACTTC
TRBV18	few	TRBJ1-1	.	CASSPFKAVMNTEAFF	TGTGCCAGCTCACCATTTAAAGCAGTGATGAACACTGAAGCTTTCTTT
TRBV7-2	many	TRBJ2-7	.	CASSLGFGDEQYF	TGTGCCAGCAGCTTAGGATTCGGCGACGAGCAGTACTTC
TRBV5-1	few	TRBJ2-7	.	CASSLPGQGSGLAGGSYEQYF	TGCGCCAGCAGCCTACCGGGACAGGGGAGCGGTCTAGCGGGAGGCTCCTACGAGCAGTACTTC
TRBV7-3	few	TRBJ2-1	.	CASSHTSPNNEQFF	TGTGCCAGCAGCCACACTAGTCCTAACAATGAGCAGTTCTTC
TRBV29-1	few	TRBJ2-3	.	CSVQGGGGPTDTQYF	TGCAGCGTGCAAGGGGGGGGAGGGCCGACAGATACGCAGTATTTT
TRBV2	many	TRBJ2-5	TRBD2	CASTSGRGETQYF	TGTGCCAGCACGTCGGGGCGGGGGGAGACCCAGTACTTC
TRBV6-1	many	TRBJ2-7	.	CASRKVLYEQYF	TGTGCCAGCAGGAAAGTATTATACGAGCAGTACTTC
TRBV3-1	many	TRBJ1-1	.	CASSQGGAEAFF	TGTGCCAGCAGCCAAGGGGGGGCCGAAGCTTTCTTT
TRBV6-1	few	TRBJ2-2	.	CASSEARRGELFF	TGTGCCAGCAGTGAAGCGCGTCGAGGGGAGCTGTTTTTT
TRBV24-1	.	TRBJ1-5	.	CATSGAVNQPQHF	TGTGCCACCAGTGGAGCAGTCAATCAGCCCCAGCATTTT
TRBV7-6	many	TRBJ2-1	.	CATKTYQYNEQFF	TGTGCCACAAAAACCTATCAATACAATGAGCAGTTCTTC
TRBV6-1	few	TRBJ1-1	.	CASSRNSYRYTEAFF	TGTGCCAGCAGTCGAAACTCCTACAGATACACTGAAGCTTTCTTT
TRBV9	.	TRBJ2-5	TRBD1	CASSPGTGELETQYF	TGTGCCAGCAGCCCCGGGACAGGGGAGTTGGAGACCCAGTACTTC
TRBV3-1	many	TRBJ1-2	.	CASSQDGNYGYTF	TGTGCCAGCAGCCAGGACGGTAACTATGGCTACACCTTC
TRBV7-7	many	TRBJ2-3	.	CASSSGNTDTQYF	TGTGCTAGCAGCTCCGGGAACACAGATACGCAGTATTTT
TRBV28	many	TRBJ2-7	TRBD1	CASSLFGTAQYEQYF	TGTGCCAGCAGTCTTTTCGGGACAGCCCAATACGAGCAGTACTTC
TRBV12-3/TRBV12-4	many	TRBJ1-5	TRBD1	CASRRGQDSNQPQHF	TGTGCCAGCAGGCGCGGACAGGATAGCAATCAGCCCCAGCATTTT
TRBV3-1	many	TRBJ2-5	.	CASSQSASKETQYF	TGTGCCAGCAGCCAATCTGCTAGCAAAGAGACCCAGTACTTC
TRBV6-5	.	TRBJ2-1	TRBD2	CASSYVAGALEQFF	TGTGCCAGCAGTTACGTGGCGGGAGCCCTTGAGCAGTTCTTC
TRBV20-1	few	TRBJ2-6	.	CSASGGHTAYSGANVLTF	TGCAGTGCAAGTGGGGGGCACACAGCCTACTCTGGGGCCAACGTCCTGACTTTC
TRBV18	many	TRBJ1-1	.	CASSPEMNTEAFF	TGTGCCAGCTCACCAGAGATGAACACTGAAGCTTTCTTT
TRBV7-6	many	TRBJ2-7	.	CASSSGTDPYEQYF	TGTGCCAGCAGTTCCGGGACGGATCCCTACGAGCAGTACTTC
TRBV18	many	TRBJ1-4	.	CASSPNPDDEKLFF	TGTGCCAGCTCACCGAATCCCGACGATGAAAAACTGTTTTTT
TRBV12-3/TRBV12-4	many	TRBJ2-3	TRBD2	CASSPIRLAGDSDTQYF	TGTGCCAGCAGTCCCATAAGACTAGCGGGAGACTCAGATACGCAGTATTTT
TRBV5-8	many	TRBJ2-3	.	CASSSKRADTQYF	TGTGCCAGCAGCTCGAAGCGGGCAGATACGCAGTATTTT
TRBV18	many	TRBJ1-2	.	CASSPRGGYGYTF	TGTGCCAGCTCACCCCGGGGGGGCTATGGCTACACCTTC
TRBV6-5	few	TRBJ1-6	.	CASSYVDSPLHF	TGTGCCAGCAGTTATGTTGATTCACCCCTCCACTTT
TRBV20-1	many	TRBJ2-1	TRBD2	CSARVRFSGSYNEQFF	TGCAGTGCTAGAGTTCGATTTAGCGGGAGTTACAATGAGCAGTTCTTC
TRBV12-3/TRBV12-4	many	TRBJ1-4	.	CASSSRQPVNEKLFF	TGTGCCAGCAGTTCGCGACAGCCTGTAAATGAAAAACTGTTTTTT
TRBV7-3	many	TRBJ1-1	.	CASSLSGGGNTEAFF	TGTGCCAGCAGCTTATCTGGAGGAGGAAACACTGAAGCTTTCTTT
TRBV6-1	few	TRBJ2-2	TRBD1	CASSPPWTGGTGELFF	TGTGCCAGCAGCCCCCCCTGGACAGGTGGTACCGGGGAGCTGTTTTTT
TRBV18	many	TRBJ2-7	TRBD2	CASSGLAGAVEQYF	TGTGCCAGCTCAGGACTAGCGGGAGCAGTCGAGCAGTACTTC
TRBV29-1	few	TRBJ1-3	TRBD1	CSVEATGAHSGNTIYF	TGCAGCGTTGAAGCGACAGGGGCACATTCTGGAAACACCATATATTTT
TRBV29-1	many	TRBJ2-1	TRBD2	CSVEDPSGGRLNEQFF	TGCAGCGTTGAAGACCCTAGCGGAGGACGGTTAAATGAGCAGTTCTTC
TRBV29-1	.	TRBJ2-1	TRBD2	CSVEAPGASGNEQFF	TGCAGCGTTGAAGCTCCTGGGGCTAGCGGGAATGAGCAGTTCTTC
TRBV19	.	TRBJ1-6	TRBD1	CASSSSGTGDSPLHF	TGTGCCAGTAGTTCTTCCGGGACAGGAGATTCACCCCTCCACTTT